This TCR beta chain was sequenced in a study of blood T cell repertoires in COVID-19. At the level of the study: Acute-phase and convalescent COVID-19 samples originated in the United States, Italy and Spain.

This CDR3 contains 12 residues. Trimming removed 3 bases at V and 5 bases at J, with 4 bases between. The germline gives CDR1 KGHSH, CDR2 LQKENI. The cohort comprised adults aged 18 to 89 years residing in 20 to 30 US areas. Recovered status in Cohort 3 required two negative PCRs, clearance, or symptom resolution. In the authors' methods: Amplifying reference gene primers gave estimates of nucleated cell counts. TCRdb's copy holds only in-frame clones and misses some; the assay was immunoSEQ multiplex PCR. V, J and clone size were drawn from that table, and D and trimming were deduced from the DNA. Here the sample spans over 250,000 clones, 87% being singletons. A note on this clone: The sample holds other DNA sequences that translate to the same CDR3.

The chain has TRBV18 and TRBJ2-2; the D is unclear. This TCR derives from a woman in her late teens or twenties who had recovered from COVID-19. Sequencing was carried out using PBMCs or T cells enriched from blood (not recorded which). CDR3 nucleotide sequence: TGTGCCAGCTCACCTCGGACCGGGGAGCTGTTTTTT. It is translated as CASSPRTGELFF.